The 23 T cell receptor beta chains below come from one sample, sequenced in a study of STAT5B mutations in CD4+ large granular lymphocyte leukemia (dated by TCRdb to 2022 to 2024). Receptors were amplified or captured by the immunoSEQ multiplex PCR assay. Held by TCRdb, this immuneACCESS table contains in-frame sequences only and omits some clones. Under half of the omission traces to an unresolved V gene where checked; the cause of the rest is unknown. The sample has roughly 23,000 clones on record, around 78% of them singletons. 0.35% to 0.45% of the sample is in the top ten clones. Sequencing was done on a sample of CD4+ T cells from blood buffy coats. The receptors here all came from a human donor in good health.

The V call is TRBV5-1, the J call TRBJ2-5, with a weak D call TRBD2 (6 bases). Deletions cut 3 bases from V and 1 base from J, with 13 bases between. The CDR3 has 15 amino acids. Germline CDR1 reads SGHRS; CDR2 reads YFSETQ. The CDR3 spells CASSWRVGGQETQYF. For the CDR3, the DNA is TGCGCCAGCAGCTGGCGGGTGGGGGGCCAAGAGACCCAGTACTTC.

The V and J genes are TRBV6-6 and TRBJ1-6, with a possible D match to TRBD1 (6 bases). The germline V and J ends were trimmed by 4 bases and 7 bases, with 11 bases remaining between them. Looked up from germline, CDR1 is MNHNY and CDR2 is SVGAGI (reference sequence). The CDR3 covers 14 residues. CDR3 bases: TGTGCCAGCAGTTCCCAAGGACAGAATTCACCCCTCCACTTT. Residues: CASSSQGQNSPLHF.

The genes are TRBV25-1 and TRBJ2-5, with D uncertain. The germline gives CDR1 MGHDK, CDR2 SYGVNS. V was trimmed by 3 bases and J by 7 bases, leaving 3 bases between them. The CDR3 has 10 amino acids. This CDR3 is CASSEATQYF. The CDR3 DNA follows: TGTGCCAGCAGTGAGGCGACCCAGTACTTC. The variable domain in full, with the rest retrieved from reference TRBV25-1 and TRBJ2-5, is EADIYQTPRYLVIGTGKKITLECSQTMGHDKMYWYQQDPGMELHLIHYSYGVNSTEKGDLSSESTVSRIRTEHFPLTLESARPSHTSQYLCASSEATQYFGPGTRLLVL.

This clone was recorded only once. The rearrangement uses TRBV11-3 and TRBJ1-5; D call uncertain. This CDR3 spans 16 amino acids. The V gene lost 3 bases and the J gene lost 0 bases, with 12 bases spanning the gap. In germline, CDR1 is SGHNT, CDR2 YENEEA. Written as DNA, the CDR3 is TGTGCCAGCAGCTTCGGTTCGGAATATAGCAATCAGCCCCAGCATTTT. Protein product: CASSFGSEYSNQPQHF.

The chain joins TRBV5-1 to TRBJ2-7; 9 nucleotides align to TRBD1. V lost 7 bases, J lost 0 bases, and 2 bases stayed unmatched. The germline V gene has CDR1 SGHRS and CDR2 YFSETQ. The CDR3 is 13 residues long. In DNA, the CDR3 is TGCGCCAGCCGACAGGGGGTCTCCTACGAGCAGTACTTC. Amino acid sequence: CASRQGVSYEQYF.

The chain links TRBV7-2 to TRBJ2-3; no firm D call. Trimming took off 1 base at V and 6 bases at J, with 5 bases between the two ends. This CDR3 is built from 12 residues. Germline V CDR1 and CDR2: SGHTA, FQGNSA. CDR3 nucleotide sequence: TGTGCCAGCAGCTTAGATGGTGATACGCAGTATTTT. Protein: CASSLDGDTQYF.

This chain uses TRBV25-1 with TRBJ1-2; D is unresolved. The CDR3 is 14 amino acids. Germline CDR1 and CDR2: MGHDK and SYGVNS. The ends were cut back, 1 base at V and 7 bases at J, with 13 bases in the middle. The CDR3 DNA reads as TGTGCCAGCAGTGAATTAGCCTCGGCCGGTGGCTACACCTTC. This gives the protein CASSELASAGGYTF.

CDR3 in DNA: TGCGCCAGCAGCGCCACCGGGACAAGGGCTACCTACGAGCAGTACTTC. It translates to CASSATGTRATYEQYF. V and J are TRBV5-1 and TRBJ2-7; possibly TRBD1 for D (6 bases). The CDR3 sequence is 16 residues long. V dropped 4 bases and J dropped 2 bases, with 19 bases sitting between them. In germline, CDR1 is SGHRS, CDR2 YFSETQ.

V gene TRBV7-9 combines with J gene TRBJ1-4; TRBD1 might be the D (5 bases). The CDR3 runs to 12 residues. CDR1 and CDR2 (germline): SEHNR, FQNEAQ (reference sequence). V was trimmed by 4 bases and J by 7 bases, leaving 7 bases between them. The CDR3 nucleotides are TGTGCCAGCAGCTGGGGCTTTGAAAAACTGTTTTTT. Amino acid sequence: CASSWGFEKLFF.

CDR3 amino acids: CASSQNRALYEQYF. For the CDR3, the DNA is TGTGCCAGCAGCCAAAACAGGGCCCTCTACGAGCAGTACTTC. The chain joins TRBV6-5 to TRBJ2-7; D may be TRBD1 (6 bases). CDR3 length: 14 amino acids. CDR1 and CDR2 (germline): MNHEY, SVGAGI. V was shortened by 6 bases and J by 3 bases, with 15 bases between the two germline ends.

CDR3 sequence: CASSQTGTYYQPQHF. CDR3 DNA sequence: TGTGCCAGCAGCCAGACAGGGACGTACTATCAGCCCCAGCATTTT. The rearrangement joins TRBV6-5 to TRBJ1-5; 7 bases agree with TRBD1. The CDR3 consists of 15 residues. J gave up 5 bases and V 6 bases, and 10 bases lay outside the gene matches. Germline values: CDR1 MNHEY, CDR2 SVGAGI.

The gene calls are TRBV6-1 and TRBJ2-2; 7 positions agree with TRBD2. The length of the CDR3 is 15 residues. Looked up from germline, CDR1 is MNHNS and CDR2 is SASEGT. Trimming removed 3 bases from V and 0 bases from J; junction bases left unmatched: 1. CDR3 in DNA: TGTGCCAGCAGTGAGGGACTACCGAACACCGGGGAGCTGTTTTTT. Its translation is CASSEGLPNTGELFF.

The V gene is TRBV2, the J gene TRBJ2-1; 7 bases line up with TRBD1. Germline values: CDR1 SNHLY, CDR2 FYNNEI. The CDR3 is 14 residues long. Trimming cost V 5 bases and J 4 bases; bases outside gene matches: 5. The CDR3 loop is CASSLQGRYNEQFF. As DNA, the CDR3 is TGTGCCAGCAGTCTACAGGGGCGGTACAATGAGCAGTTCTTC.

This chain's CDR3 is CASSQLDRRNQPQHF. The DNA for the CDR3 is TGTGCCAGCAGCCAGCTAGACCGGAGGAATCAGCCCCAGCATTTT. This chain uses TRBV4-2 with TRBJ1-5; no definite D call. The length of the CDR3 is 15 residues. The germline V and J ends were trimmed by 3 bases and 4 bases, with 13 bases remaining between them. The V gene's germline CDR1 is LGHNA and CDR2 YNFKEQ.

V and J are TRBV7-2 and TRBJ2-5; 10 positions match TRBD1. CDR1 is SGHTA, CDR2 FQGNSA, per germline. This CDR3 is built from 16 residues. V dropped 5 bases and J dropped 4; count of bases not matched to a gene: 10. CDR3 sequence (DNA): TGTGCCAGCAGCGGCAGAACCGGGACAGGGGCAGAGACCCAGTACTTC. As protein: CASSGRTGTGAETQYF.

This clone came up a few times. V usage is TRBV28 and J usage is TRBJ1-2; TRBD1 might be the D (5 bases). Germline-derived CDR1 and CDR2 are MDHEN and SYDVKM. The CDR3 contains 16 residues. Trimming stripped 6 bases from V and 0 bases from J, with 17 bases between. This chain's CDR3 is CASRPRAGRPNYGYTF. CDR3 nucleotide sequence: TGTGCCAGCAGACCCCGAGCAGGGCGTCCTAACTATGGCTACACCTTC.

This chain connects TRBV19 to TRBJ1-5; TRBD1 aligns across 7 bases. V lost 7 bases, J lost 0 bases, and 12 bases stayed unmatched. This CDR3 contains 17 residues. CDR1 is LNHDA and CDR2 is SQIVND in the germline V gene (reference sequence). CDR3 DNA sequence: TGTGCCAGTACCGTACGGGGACAGACAGTTAGCAATCAGCCCCAGCATTTT. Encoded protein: CASTVRGQTVSNQPQHF. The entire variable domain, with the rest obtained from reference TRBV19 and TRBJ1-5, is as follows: DGGITQSPKYLFRKEGQNVTLSCEQNLNHDAMYWYRQDPGQGLRLIYYSQIVNDFQKGDIAEGYSVSREKKESFPLTVTSAQKNPTAFYLCASTVRGQTVSNQPQHFGDGTRLSIL.

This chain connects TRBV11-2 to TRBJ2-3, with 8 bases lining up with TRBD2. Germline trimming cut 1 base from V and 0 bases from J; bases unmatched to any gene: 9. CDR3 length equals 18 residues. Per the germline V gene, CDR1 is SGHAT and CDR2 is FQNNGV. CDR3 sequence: CASSLVSLAGPSTDTQYF. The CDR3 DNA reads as TGTGCCAGCAGCTTAGTCTCGCTAGCGGGCCCTAGCACAGATACGCAGTATTTT.

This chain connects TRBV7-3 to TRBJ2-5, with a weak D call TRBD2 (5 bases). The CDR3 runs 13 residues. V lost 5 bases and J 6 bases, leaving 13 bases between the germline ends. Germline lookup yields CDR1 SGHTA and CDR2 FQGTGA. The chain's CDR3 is CASSLYEGQTQYF. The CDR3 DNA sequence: TGTGCCAGCAGCCTTTACGAGGGTCAGACCCAGTACTTC.

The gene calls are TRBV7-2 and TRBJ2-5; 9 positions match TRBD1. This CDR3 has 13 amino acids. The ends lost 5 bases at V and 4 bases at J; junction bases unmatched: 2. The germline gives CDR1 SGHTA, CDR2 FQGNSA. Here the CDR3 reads CASSIQGAETQYF. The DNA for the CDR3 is TGTGCCAGCAGCATACAGGGGGCAGAGACCCAGTACTTC. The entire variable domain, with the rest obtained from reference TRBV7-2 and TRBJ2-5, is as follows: GAGVSQSPSNKVTEKGKDVELRCDPISGHTALYWYRQSLGQGLEFLIYFQGNSAPDKSGLPSDRFSAERTGGSVSTLTIQRTQQEDSAVYLCASSIQGAETQYFGPGTRLLVL.

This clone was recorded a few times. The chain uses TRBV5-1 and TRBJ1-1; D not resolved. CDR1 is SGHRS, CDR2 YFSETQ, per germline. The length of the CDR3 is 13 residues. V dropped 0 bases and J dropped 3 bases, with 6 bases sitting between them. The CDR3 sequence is CASSLAPDTEAFF. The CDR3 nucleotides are TGCGCCAGCAGCTTGGCTCCGGACACTGAAGCTTTCTTT.

In nucleotides, the CDR3 is TGTGCCTGGAGTAGGGGGACTTCATCCGGTACGCAGTATTTT. Its protein product is CAWSRGTSSGTQYF. The genes are TRBV30 and TRBJ2-3; the D gene could be TRBD1 or TRBD2 (6 bases each). The V end was cut by 2 bases, the J end by 8 bases, with 17 bases between. Germline V lookup: CDR1 GTSNPN, CDR2 SVGIG (reference sequence). The CDR3 sequence is 14 residues long.

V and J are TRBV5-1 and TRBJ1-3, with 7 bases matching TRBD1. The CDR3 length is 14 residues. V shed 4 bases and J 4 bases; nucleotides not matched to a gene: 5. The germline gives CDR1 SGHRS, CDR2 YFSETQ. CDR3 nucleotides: TGCGCCAGCAGCCCACGGGGACAGGGAAACACCATATATTTT. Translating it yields CASSPRGQGNTIYF.